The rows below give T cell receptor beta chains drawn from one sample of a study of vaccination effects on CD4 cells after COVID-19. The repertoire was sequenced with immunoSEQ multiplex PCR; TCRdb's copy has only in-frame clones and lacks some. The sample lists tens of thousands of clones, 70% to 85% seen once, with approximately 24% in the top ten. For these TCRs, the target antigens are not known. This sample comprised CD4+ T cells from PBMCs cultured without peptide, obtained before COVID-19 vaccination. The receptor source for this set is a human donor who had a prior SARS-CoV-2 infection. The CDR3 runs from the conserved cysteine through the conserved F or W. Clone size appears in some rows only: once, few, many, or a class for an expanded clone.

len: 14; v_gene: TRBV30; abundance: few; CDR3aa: CAWASGAYTGELFF
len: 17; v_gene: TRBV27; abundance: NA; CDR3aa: CASSLSFPGHEPYGYTF
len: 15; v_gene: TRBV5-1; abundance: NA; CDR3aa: CASSLAGGGGSPLHF
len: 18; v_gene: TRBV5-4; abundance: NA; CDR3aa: CASSSWDSSDSSTDTQYF
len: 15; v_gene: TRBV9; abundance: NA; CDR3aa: CASSLTSGGYNEQFF
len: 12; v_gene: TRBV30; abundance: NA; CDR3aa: CAWSERHTEAFF
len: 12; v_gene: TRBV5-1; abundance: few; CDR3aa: CASQGSDAEAFF
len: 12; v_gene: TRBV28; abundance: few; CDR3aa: CASSFLGREAFF
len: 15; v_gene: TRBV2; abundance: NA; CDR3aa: CASSEQEQVAGELFF
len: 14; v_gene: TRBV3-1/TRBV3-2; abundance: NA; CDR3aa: CASSQEGGLLSQYF
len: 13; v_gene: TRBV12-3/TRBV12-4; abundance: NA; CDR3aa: CASSLLRSHGAFF
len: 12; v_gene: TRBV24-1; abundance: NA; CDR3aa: CATRGAYNEQFF
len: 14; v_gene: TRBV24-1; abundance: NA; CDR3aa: CATSDPLTGVEQYF
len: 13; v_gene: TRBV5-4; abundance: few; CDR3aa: CASSLEVNQPQHF
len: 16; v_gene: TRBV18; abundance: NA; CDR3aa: CASSPPIKGGPDEQFF
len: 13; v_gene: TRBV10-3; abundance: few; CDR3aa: CAIQESLPGKQYF
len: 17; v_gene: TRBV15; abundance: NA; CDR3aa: CATSWRTSGGSTGELFF
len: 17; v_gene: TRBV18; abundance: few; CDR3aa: CASRKRADLSSYNEQFF
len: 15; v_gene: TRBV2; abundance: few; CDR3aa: CASSRGQSYNSPLHF
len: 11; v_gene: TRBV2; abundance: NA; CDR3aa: CASSLADTQYF
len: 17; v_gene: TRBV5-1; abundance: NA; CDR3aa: CASSLGTYYSSGNTIYF
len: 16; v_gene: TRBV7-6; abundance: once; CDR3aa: CASSPRDGGLGETQYF
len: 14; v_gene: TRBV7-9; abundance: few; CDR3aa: CASSSGTENQPQHF
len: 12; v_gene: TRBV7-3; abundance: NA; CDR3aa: CASSWGRDTQYF
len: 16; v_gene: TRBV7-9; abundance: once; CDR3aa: CASSPGESRNTGELFF
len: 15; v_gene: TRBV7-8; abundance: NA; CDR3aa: CASSLEWGSNYGYTF
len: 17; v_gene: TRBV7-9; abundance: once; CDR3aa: CASSLISGGQEHTEAFF
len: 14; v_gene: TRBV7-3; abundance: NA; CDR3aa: CASSPGGSGIGQFF
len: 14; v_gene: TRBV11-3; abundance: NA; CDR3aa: CASRTSASPYEQYF